One T cell receptor (beta chain) is described in this entry. Original handling: The authors estimated nucleated cell counts from reference gene primer amplification. Sequencing used immunoSEQ multiplex PCR; TCRdb keeps in-frame clones, though not all of them. That table supplies the V and J calls and clone size; D and trimming were determined from the DNA. The repertoire has over 55,000 clones, approximately 87% of them found once; the top ten carry around 7.9%. Germline V lookup: CDR1 LNHDA, CDR2 SQIVND (reference sequence). The germline V and J ends were trimmed by 7 bases and 1 base, with 13 bases remaining between them. The CDR3 loop spans 15 amino acids. The data stem from a study of blood T cell repertoires in COVID-19. Across the whole study: Acute-phase and convalescent COVID-19 samples originated in the United States, Italy and Spain. T cells, B-cell-depleted T cells, or PBMCs supplied cDNA or gDNA.

The receptor was isolated from a man aged 45-65 years with active COVID-19. Specimen: peripheral blood. The gene calls are TRBV19 and TRBJ1-4, with D possibly being TRBD1 (6 bases). CDR3 in DNA: TGTGCCAGTACTTTAGGGGGACGAACTAATGAAAAACTGTTTTTT. Its translation: CASTLGGRTNEKLFF.